This TCR beta chain emerged from a study of blood T cell repertoires in COVID-19. The overall study: COVID-19 samples collected from the United States, Italy and Spain covered acute and convalescent phases. PBMCs, B-cell-depleted T cells, or T cells provided the cDNA or gDNA that made up the material.

Authors' processing steps: Nucleated cell counts were estimated from reference gene primer amplification. The protocol was immunoSEQ multiplex PCR, while the TCRdb copy is restricted to in-frame clones and leaves out a portion. That table furnishes V, J and clone size, whereas the DNA furnished D and trimming. The sample includes about 160,000 clones, around four fifths seen only once; the top ten take about 20%. Sequencing was carried out using peripheral blood. The receptor was isolated from a woman older than 75 with acute or convalescent COVID-19.

The CDR3 DNA is TGTGCCAGCAGTGAACTTCGTGGTCAGGGGACGGAGCAGTTCTTC. It codes for CASSELRGQGTEQFF. The gene calls are TRBV6-1 and TRBJ2-1, with D perhaps matching TRBD1 (6 bases). The germline V and J ends were trimmed by 2 bases and 10 bases, with 18 bases remaining between them. In germline, CDR1 is MNHNS, CDR2 SASEGT. The CDR3 loop spans 15 amino acids.